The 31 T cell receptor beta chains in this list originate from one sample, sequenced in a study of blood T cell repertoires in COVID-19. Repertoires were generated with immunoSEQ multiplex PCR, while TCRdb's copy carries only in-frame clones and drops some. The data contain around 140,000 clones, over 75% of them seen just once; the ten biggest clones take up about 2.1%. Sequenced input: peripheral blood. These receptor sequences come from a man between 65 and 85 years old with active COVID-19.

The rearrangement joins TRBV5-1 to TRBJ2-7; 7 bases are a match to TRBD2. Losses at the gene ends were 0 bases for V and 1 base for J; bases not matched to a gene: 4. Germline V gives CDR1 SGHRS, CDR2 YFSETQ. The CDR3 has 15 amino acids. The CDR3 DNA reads TGCGCCAGCAGCTTGGAGGTCGGGGGGTCCTACGAGCAGTACTTC. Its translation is CASSLEVGGSYEQYF.

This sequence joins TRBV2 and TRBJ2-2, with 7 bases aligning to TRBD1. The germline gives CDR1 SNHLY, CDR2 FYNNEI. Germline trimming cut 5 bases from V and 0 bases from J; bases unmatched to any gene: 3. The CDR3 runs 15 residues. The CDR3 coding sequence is TGTGCCAGCAGTCAGGACAGGCCGAACACCGGGGAGCTGTTTTTT. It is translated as CASSQDRPNTGELFF. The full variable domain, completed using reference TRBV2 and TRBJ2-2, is EPEVTQTPSHQVTQMGQEVILRCVPISNHLYFYWYRQILGQKVEFLVSFYNNEISEKSEIFDDQFSVERPDGSNFTLKIRSTKLEDSAMYFCASSQDRPNTGELFFGEGSRLTVL.

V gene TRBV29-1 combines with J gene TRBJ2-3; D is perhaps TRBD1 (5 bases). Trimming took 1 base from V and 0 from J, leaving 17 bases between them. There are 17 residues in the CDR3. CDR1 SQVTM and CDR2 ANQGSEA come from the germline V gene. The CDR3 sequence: CSVEAPQEGASTDTQYF. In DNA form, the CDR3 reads TGCAGCGTTGAAGCCCCCCAAGAAGGGGCAAGCACAGATACGCAGTATTTT.

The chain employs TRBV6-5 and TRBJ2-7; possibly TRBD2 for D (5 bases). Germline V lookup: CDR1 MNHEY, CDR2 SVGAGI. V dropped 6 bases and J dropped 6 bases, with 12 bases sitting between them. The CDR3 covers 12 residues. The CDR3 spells CASSRKEGEQYF. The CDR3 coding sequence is TGTGCCAGCAGCCGAAAAGAGGGCGAGCAGTACTTC.

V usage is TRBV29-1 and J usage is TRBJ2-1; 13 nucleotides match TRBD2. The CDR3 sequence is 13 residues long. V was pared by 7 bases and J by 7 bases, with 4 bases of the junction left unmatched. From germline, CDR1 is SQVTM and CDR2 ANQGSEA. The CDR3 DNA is TGCAGCGACCGGACTAGCGGGAGTAATGAGCAGTTCTTC. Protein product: CSDRTSGSNEQFF.

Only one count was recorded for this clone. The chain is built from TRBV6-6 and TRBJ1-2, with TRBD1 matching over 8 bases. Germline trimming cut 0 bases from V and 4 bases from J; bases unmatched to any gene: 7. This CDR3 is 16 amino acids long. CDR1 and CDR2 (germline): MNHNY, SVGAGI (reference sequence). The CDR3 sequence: CASSYSEAGGGYGYTF. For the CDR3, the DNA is TGTGCCAGCAGTTACTCAGAAGCAGGGGGCGGCTATGGCTACACCTTC.

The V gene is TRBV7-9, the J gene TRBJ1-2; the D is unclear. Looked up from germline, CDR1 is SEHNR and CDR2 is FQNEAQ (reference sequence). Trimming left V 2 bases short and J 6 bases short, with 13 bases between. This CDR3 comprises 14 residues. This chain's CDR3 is CASSLIASYDGYTF. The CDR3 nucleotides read TGTGCCAGCAGCTTAATAGCCAGCTATGATGGCTACACCTTC.

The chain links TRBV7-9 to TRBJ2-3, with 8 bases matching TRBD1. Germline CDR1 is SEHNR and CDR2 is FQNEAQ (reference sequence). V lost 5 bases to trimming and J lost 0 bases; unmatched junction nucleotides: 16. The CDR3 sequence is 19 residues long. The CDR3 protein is CASSHMTPGQVISTDTQYF. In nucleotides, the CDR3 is TGTGCCAGCAGCCATATGACTCCGGGACAGGTGATTAGCACAGATACGCAGTATTTT.

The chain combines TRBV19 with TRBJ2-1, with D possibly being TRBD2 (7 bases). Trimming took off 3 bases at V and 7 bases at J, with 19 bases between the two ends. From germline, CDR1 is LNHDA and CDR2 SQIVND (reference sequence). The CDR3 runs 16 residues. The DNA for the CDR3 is TGTGCCAGTAGTATTTTCGGCGGGGGCGCGGGTAATGAGCAGTTCTTC. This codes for CASSIFGGGAGNEQFF.

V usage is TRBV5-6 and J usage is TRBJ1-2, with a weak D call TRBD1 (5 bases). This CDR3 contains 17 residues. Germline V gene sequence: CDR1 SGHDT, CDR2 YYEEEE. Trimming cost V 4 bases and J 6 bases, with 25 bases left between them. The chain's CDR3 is CASSQLTAMGGLHGYTF. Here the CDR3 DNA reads TGTGCCAGCAGCCAACTAACGGCAATGGGGGGGTTGCATGGCTACACCTTC.

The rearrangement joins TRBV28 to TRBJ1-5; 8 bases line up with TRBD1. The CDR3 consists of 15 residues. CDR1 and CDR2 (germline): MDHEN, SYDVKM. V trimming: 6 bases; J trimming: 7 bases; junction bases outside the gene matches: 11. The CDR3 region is CASSQADRDRQPQHF. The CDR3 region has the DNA TGTGCCAGCAGCCAAGCGGACAGGGACCGCCAGCCCCAGCATTTT.

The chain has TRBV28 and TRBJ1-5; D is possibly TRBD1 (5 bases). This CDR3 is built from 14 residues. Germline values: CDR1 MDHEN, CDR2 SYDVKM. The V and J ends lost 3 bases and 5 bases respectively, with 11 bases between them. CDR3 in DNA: TGTGCCAGCAGTTTGGTAGAAGGGGATCAGCCCCAGCATTTT. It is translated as CASSLVEGDQPQHF.

The CDR3: CASSSRGQGGHEQYF. In nucleotides, the CDR3 is TGTGCCAGCAGTTCTAGGGGACAGGGGGGCCACGAGCAGTACTTC. The chain combines TRBV28 with TRBJ2-7; 11 bases are shared with TRBD1. This CDR3 has 15 residues. Trimming cost V 4 bases and J 5 bases; bases outside gene matches: 7. The V gene's germline CDR1 is MDHEN and CDR2 SYDVKM.

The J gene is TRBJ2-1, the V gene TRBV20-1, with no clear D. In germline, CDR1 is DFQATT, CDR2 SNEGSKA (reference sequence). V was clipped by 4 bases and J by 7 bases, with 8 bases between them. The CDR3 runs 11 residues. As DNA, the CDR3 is TGCAGTGCTACCCCTACGAATGAGCAGTTCTTC. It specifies CSATPTNEQFF.

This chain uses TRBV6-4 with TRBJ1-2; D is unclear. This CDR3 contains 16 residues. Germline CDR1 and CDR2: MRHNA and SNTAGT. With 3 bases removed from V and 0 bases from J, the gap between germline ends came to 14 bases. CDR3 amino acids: CASSEFSGYSNYGYTF. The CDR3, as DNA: TGTGCCAGCAGTGAATTTTCAGGATATTCTAACTATGGCTACACCTTC.

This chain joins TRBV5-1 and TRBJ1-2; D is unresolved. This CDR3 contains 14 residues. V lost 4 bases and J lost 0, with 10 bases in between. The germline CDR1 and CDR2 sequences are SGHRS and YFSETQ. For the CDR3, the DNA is TGCGCCAGCAGCCCCGGGTCTTCTAACTATGGCTACACCTTC. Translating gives CASSPGSSNYGYTF.

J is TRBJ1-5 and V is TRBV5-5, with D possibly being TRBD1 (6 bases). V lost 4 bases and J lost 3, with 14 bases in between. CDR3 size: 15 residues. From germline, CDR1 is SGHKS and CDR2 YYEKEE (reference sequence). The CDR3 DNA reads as TGTGCCAGCAGCAGCGGGACACTCGACAATCAGCCCCAGCATTTT. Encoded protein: CASSSGTLDNQPQHF.

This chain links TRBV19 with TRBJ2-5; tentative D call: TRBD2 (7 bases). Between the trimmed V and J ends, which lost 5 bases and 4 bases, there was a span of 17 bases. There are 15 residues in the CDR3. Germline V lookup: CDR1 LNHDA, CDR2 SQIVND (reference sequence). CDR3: CASSDRRGGGETQYF. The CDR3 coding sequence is TGTGCCAGTAGTGACAGGAGAGGGGGGGGAGAGACCCAGTACTTC.

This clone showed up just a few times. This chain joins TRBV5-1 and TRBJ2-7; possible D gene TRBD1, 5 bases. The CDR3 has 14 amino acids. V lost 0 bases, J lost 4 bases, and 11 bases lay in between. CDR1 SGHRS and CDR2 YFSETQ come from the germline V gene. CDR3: CASSLAGPGYEQYF. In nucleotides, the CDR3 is TGCGCCAGCAGCTTGGCCGGGCCAGGGTACGAGCAGTACTTC.

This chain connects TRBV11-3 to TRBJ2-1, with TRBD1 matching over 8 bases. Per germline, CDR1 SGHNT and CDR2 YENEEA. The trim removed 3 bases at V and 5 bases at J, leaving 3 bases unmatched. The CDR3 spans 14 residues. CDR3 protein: CASSFGGQDNEQFF. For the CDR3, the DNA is TGTGCCAGCAGCTTTGGGGGACAGGACAATGAGCAGTTCTTC.

As DNA, the CDR3 is TGTGCCAGCAGCTTTAACAGGGCGAACACTGAAGCTTTCTTT. Its protein product is CASSFNRANTEAFF. The chain joins TRBV11-2 to TRBJ1-1, with a weak D call TRBD1 (6 bases). Germline V gene data show CDR1 as SGHAT and CDR2 as FQNNGV. The CDR3 covers 14 residues. V shed 3 bases and J shed 1 base, with 9 bases lying between them.

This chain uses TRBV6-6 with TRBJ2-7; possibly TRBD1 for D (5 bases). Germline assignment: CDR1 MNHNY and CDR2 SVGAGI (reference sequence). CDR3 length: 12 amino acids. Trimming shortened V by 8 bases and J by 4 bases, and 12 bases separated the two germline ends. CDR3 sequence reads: CASGEGDYEQYF. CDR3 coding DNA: TGTGCCAGCGGGGAAGGGGATTACGAGCAGTACTTC.

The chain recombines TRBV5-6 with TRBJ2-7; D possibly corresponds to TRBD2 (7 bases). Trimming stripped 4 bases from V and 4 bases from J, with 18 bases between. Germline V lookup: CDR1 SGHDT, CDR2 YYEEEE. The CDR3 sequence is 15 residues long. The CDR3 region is CASSLRGLVSYEQYF. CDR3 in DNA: TGTGCCAGCAGCCTGCGGGGGCTGGTCTCATACGAGCAGTACTTC.

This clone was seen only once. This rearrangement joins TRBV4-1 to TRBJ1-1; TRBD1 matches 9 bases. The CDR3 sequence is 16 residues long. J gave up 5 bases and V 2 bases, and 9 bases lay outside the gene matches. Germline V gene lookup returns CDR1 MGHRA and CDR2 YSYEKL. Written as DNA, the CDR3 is TGCGCCAGCAGCCAACACTCCGGGACAGGGAGAACTGAAGCTTTCTTT. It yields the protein CASSQHSGTGRTEAFF.

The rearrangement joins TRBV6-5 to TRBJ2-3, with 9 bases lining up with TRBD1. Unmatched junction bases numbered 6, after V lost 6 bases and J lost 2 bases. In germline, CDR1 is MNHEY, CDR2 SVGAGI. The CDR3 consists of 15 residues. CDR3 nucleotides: TGTGCCAGCAGGGCCGGGACAGGGTTCACAGATACGCAGTATTTT. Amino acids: CASRAGTGFTDTQYF.

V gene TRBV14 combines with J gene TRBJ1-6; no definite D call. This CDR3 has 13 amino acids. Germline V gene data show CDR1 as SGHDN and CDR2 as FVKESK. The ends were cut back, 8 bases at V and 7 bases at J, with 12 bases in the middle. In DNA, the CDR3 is TGTGCCAGCTCGTGGTCGGGAAATTCACCCCTCCACTTT. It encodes CASSWSGNSPLHF.

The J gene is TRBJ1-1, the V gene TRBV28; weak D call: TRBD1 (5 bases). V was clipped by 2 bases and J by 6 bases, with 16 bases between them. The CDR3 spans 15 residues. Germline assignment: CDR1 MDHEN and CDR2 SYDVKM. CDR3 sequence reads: CASSLSQGLKAEAFF. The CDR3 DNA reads TGTGCCAGCAGTTTAAGCCAGGGCTTAAAGGCTGAAGCTTTCTTT. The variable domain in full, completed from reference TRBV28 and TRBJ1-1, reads DVKVTQSSRYLVKRTGEKVFLECVQDMDHENMFWYRQDPGLGLRLIYFSYDVKMKEKGDIPEGYSVSREKKERFSLILESASTNQTSMYLCASSLSQGLKAEAFFGQGTRLTVV.

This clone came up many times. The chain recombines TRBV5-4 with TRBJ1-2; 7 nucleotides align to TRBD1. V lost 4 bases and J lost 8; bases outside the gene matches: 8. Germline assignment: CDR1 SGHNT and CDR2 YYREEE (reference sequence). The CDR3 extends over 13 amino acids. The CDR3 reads CASSPTGTKGYTF. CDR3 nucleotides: TGTGCCAGCAGCCCGACAGGGACGAAAGGCTACACCTTC.

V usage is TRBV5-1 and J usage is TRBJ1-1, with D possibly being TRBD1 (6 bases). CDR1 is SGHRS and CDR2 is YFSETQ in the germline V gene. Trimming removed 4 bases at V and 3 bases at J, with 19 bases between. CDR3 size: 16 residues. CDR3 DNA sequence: TGCGCCAGCAGCGTCCTACAGGGTGAGGGCGACACTGAAGCTTTCTTT. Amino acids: CASSVLQGEGDTEAFF.

This CDR3 reads CASSGRDRRSSGNTIYF. CDR3 nucleotide sequence: TGTGCCAGCAGCGGCCGGGACAGGAGGAGCTCTGGAAACACCATATATTTT. This chain links TRBV7-2 with TRBJ1-3, with 8 bases aligning to TRBD1. V trimming: 5 bases; J trimming: 0 bases; junction bases outside the gene matches: 9. Germline assignment: CDR1 SGHTA and CDR2 FQGNSA. The CDR3 has 17 amino acids.

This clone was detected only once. CDR3 DNA: TGTGCCAGCTCACCGTACATCGGGGACAATGAGCAGTTCTTC. It encodes CASSPYIGDNEQFF. The chain combines TRBV18 with TRBJ2-1; TRBD2 is a possible D gene (5 bases). V shed 3 bases and J shed 5 bases, with 11 bases lying between them. The germline gives CDR1 KGHSH, CDR2 LQKENI. This CDR3 contains 14 residues. Filled out from reference TRBV18 and TRBJ2-1, the complete variable domain reads NAGVMQNPRHLVRRRGQEARLRCSPMKGHSHVYWYRQLPEEGLKFMVYLQKENIIDESGMPKERFSAEFPKEGPSILRIQQVVRGDSAAYFCASSPYIGDNEQFFGPGTRLTVL.